Detailed here is one TCR beta chain. The antigen is undetermined. Time point specified: week 11, during vaccination. One vaccine dose held 300 ug of mutant IDH1 20-mer peptide and came with topical imiquimod. New WHO grade 3 or 4 astrocytomas that were IDH1-mutant and ATRX-lost occurred in the donors. The sample comes from a study of a mutant IDH1 vaccine in newly diagnosed glioma. Study at large: Eight vaccine doses were administered to patients at weeks 1, 3, 5, 7, 11, 15, 19 and 23.

Sequencing was performed with immunoSEQ multiplex PCR; in TCRdb, only in-frame clones are kept and a portion is missing. Of about 66,000 clones listed, 84% are singletons. CDR3 size: 16 residues. V lost 5 bases to trimming and J lost 0 bases, with 14 bases between them. The germline CDR1 and CDR2 sequences are MDHEN and SYDVKM. This material consisted of PBMCs, taken from a glioma patient whose treatment included an IDH1 peptide vaccine. This clonotype originated in a man aged 30-40 years with glioma. This chain joins TRBV28 and TRBJ1-3; D is undetermined. The CDR3: CASSDRDASSGNTIYF. As DNA, the CDR3 is TGTGCCAGCAGTGATCGAGACGCCAGCTCTGGAAACACCATATATTTT.